The 15 T cell receptor beta chains in this list originate from one sample, sequenced in a study of human T cells and chemical hapten exposure. Time point reported: patch test 1, 2 weeks after DPC sensitization. The treatment denotes: therapeutic diphenylcyclopropenone sensitization with weekly scalp DPC. TCRdb independently ran MiXCR on the RACE reads; one entry per CDR3 protein. This sample yields 150,000 or so distinct CDR3 sequences, of which about 14% are seen a single time; 1.5% to 2% belongs to the top ten. This material consisted of whole blood, taken in connection with sensitization to the hapten diphenylcyclopropenone (DPC). The receptor set was obtained from a woman aged 25 to 45 with alopecia areata. Some clones in this sample may be carry-over from other donors' samples.

This clonotype was seen many times. The chain carries TRBV25-1 and TRBJ1-4, with a tentative D call TRBD1 (5 bases). In germline, CDR1 is MGHDK, CDR2 SYGVNS. V was trimmed by 1 base and J by 8 bases, leaving 11 bases between them. This CDR3 is built from 14 residues. The CDR3 sequence is CASSEWREGEKLFF. CDR3 nucleotides: TGTGCCAGCAGTGAATGGCGAGAGGGGGAAAAACTGTTTTTT. The complete variable domain, with remaining parts taken from reference TRBV25-1 and TRBJ1-4, reads EADIYQTPRYLVIGTGKKITLECSQTMGHDKMYWYQQDPGMELHLIHYSYGVNSTEKGDLSSESTVSRIRTEHFPLTLESARPSHTSQYLCASSEWREGEKLFFGSGTQLSVL.

This clonotype has only a few counts. This chain joins TRBV20-1 and TRBJ1-5; no firm D call. The germline V gene has CDR1 DFQATT and CDR2 SNEGSKA (reference sequence). V lost 3 bases to trimming and J lost 0 bases, with 9 bases between them. CDR3 length equals 14 residues. The CDR3 here is CSASSQNSNQPQHF. The CDR3 region has the DNA TGCAGTGCTAGTTCTCAGAATAGCAATCAGCCCCAGCATTTT.

The chain links TRBV4-1 to TRBJ2-5, with D unresolved. V was clipped by 0 bases and J by 1 base, with 9 bases between them. The CDR3 has 15 amino acids. The V gene's germline CDR1 is MGHRA and CDR2 YSYEKL. In DNA form, the CDR3 reads TGCGCCAGCAGCCAAGATCCAGTTCCCCAAGAGACCCAGTACTTC. This codes for CASSQDPVPQETQYF.

The chain carries TRBV10-2 and TRBJ2-1, with a possible D match to TRBD2 (5 bases). The V gene lost 4 bases and the J gene lost 5 bases, with 18 bases spanning the gap. The CDR3 contains 16 residues. Germline V CDR1 and CDR2: WSHSY, SAAADI. The CDR3 loop is CASSGQKRPTNNEQFF. The CDR3 nucleotides read TGCGCCAGCAGTGGACAAAAGCGGCCTACAAACAATGAGCAGTTCTTC.

In its sample, this clonotype was seen many times. The chain is built from TRBV11-3 and TRBJ1-1, with D possibly matching TRBD1 (5 bases). Germline V lookup: CDR1 SGHNT, CDR2 YENEEA. There are 13 residues in the CDR3. Between the trimmed V and J ends, which lost 5 bases and 3 bases, there was a span of 10 bases. DNA of the CDR3: TGTGCCAGCAGCCTAATGGGGGACACTGAAGCTTTCTTT. This codes for CASSLMGDTEAFF.

This chain links TRBV14 with TRBJ2-7, with D maybe TRBD2 (5 bases). Germline CDR1 is SGHDN and CDR2 is FVKESK. Trimming took off 1 base at V and 0 bases at J, with 10 bases between the two ends. CDR3 length equals 15 residues. CDR3 region: CASSQAPGGSYEQYF. Here the CDR3 DNA reads TGTGCCAGCAGCCAAGCTCCAGGAGGCTCCTACGAGCAGTACTTC.

The chain carries TRBV20-1 and TRBJ2-5; 9 positions match TRBD2. The V and J ends lost 6 bases and 4 bases, in that order; junction bases with no gene match: 6. The CDR3 runs 13 residues. The germline CDR1 and CDR2 sequences are DFQATT and SNEGSKA (reference sequence). In DNA, the CDR3 is TGCAGTGCAACCGGGACTAGCCGAGAGACCCAGTACTTC. Translation gives CSATGTSRETQYF.

The gene calls are TRBV11-2 and TRBJ2-7; the D gene is possibly TRBD2 (7 bases). Germline V gene sequence: CDR1 SGHAT, CDR2 FQNNGV. V was pared by 5 bases and J by 1 base, with 21 bases between. This CDR3 spans 17 amino acids. The CDR3 spells CASSPAGAGHASYEQYF. In nucleotides, the CDR3 is TGTGCCAGCAGCCCCGCCGGAGCGGGACACGCGTCCTACGAGCAGTACTTC.

This clonotype was counted between two and nine times. The J gene is TRBJ1-1, the V gene TRBV28; unclear D gene. The length of the CDR3 is 12 residues. Germline CDR1 is MDHEN and CDR2 is SYDVKM. V lost 6 bases and J 3 bases, leaving 8 bases between the germline ends. As DNA, the CDR3 is TGTGCCAGCAGCCGGCCTCACACTGAAGCTTTCTTT. It translates to CASSRPHTEAFF.

The table lists this clonotype with many counts. The J gene is TRBJ1-1, the V gene TRBV7-9, with 7 bases lining up with TRBD1. There are 15 residues in the CDR3. V shed 5 bases, J shed 0 bases, and the junction held 6 bases outside the gene matches. Germline V gives CDR1 SEHNR, CDR2 FQNEAQ (reference sequence). The CDR3 spells CASSLPGQLNTEAFF. The CDR3 bases are TGTGCCAGCAGCCTTCCGGGACAGCTGAACACTGAAGCTTTCTTT.

V usage is TRBV28 and J usage is TRBJ1-2; tentatively, D is TRBD1 (5 bases). V dropped 10 bases and J dropped 5 bases, with 17 bases sitting between them. This CDR3 is 13 amino acids long. Germline V gene lookup returns CDR1 MDHEN and CDR2 SYDVKM. The DNA for the CDR3 is TGTGCCACCCCGAAGACCCCAGGGTATGGCTACACCTTC. Its protein product is CATPKTPGYGYTF.

This clonotype was seen a few times. This chain links TRBV29-1 with TRBJ1-1; 7 positions agree with TRBD1. CDR3 length: 12 amino acids. V lost 4 bases and J lost 7; bases outside the gene matches: 6. Germline V lookup: CDR1 SQVTM, CDR2 ANQGSEA. CDR3 sequence (DNA): TGCAGCGTTGCGGTAGGGACAGTTGAAGCTTTCTTT. It yields the protein CSVAVGTVEAFF.

This clonotype was detected ten times or more. The chain is built from TRBV3-1 and TRBJ2-3; a possible D gene is TRBD2 (6 bases). The length of the CDR3 is 16 residues. V lost 3 bases and J lost 6, with 19 bases in between. From germline, CDR1 is LGHDT and CDR2 YNNKEL (reference sequence). The CDR3 region has the DNA TGTGCCAGCAGCCAGTCCGGGACTCGCCTTCGTGATACGCAGTATTTT. Its translation is CASSQSGTRLRDTQYF.

This clonotype was observed a few times. CDR3: CASSKWGGGRPYYGYTF. In DNA, the CDR3 is TGTGCCAGCAGCAAATGGGGAGGGGGACGTCCATACTATGGCTACACCTTC. The rearrangement uses TRBV21-1 and TRBJ1-2. TRBV21-1 is designated a pseudogene. The CDR3 covers 17 residues.

The chain is built from TRBV11-3 and TRBJ2-2; TRBD1 matches at 10 bases. Trimming removed 5 bases from V and 2 bases from J; junction bases left unmatched: 11. The CDR3 sequence is 18 residues long. Germline-derived CDR1 and CDR2 are SGHNT and YENEEA. The CDR3: CASSPYLGTGVNTGELFF. Here the CDR3 DNA reads TGTGCCAGCAGCCCTTATCTAGGGACAGGGGTAAACACCGGGGAGCTGTTTTTT.